What follows are 27 T cell receptor beta chains derived from one specimen sequenced in a study of T cell repertoires in cytomegalovirus infection. These receptors are not linked to any known antigen. TCRdb called the reads again in MiXCR, with one record for every CDR3 protein. This table holds about 130,000 distinct CDR3 sequences, 32% found once. This sample comprised CD8+ T cells from cultured PBMCs, obtained from culture after CMV antigen stimulation. The receptor set was obtained from a human donor in good health (CMV status not recorded). Some clones in this sample may be carry-over from other donors' samples.

This clonotype turned up a few times. The chain is built from TRBV19 and TRBJ2-7; tentative D call: TRBD2 (5 bases). Trimming took off 7 bases at V and 2 bases at J, with 15 bases between the two ends. Germline assignment: CDR1 LNHDA and CDR2 SQIVND (reference sequence). This CDR3 has 14 amino acids. CDR3 bases: TGTGCCAGTAAATTTGGAGGCTCCGCCTACGAGCAGTACTTC. Amino acids: CASKFGGSAYEQYF.

This clonotype was seen at least ten times. The V and J genes are TRBV7-6 and TRBJ1-4, with unresolved D. CDR1 is SGHVS, CDR2 FNYEAQ, per germline. This CDR3 is built from 15 residues. V was trimmed by 0 bases and J by 3 bases, leaving 8 bases between them. The DNA for the CDR3 is TGTGCCAGCAGCTTAGCTGGAGGAGCTAATGAAAAACTGTTTTTT. Protein sequence: CASSLAGGANEKLFF.

For this clonotype: This may be a read error: a much more frequent sequence differs by one nucleotide. This sequence joins TRBV12-3 or TRBV12-4 and TRBJ1-2; 7 positions agree with TRBD1. This CDR3 has 13 amino acids. The CDR3 DNA reads TGTGCCAGCAGTATGGACAGGAAAGGTGGCTTCACCTTC. It specifies CASSMDRKGGFTF.

The rearrangement joins TRBV13 to TRBJ1-3; 8 positions match TRBD1. The CDR3 is 14 residues long. Germline V CDR1 and CDR2: PRHDT, FYEKMQ (reference sequence). The V gene end was trimmed by 5 bases and the J gene end by 9 bases; junction bases not matched to a gene: 9. CDR3 in amino acids: CASSARTGHGTIYF. DNA of the CDR3: TGTGCCAGCAGCGCTCGGACAGGGCACGGCACCATATATTTT.

This clonotype was picked up a small number of times. The CDR3 DNA sequence: TGTGCCAGCAGCCAGACGACAGGGGGATCCGGGGAGCTGTTTTTT. Protein: CASSQTTGGSGELFF. The genes are TRBV7-3 and TRBJ2-2; 9 bases are shared with TRBD1. Germline V gives CDR1 SGHTA, CDR2 FQGTGA. J lost 6 bases, V lost 5 bases, and 7 bases had no gene match. The CDR3 loop spans 15 amino acids.

V gene TRBV12-3 or TRBV12-4 combines with J gene TRBJ2-1, with 15 bases that match TRBD2. J lost 5 bases, V lost 1 base, and 6 bases had no gene match. The CDR3 spans 18 residues. This CDR3 reads CASSLEGTSGGPNNEQFF. Here the CDR3 DNA reads TGTGCCAGCAGTTTAGAGGGGACTAGCGGGGGGCCCAACAATGAGCAGTTCTTC.

The chain employs TRBV27 and TRBJ1-5, with TRBD1 as a possible D gene (5 bases). This CDR3 has 15 residues. Germline V gene lookup returns CDR1 MNHEY and CDR2 SMNVEV (reference sequence). Trimming took 0 bases from V and 9 from J, leaving 15 bases between them. CDR3 amino acids: CASSLSSQGLLPQHF. CDR3 DNA sequence: TGTGCCAGCAGTTTATCGTCCCAGGGACTGTTGCCCCAGCATTTT.

This rearrangement joins TRBV7-9 to TRBJ1-2; D is perhaps TRBD1 (5 bases). The CDR3 is made up of 14 amino acids. Trimming removed 5 bases at V and 5 bases at J, with 15 bases between. The germline CDR1 and CDR2 sequences are SEHNR and FQNEAQ (reference sequence). The CDR3 DNA is TGTGCCAGCAGCACCACGGGACTGTCATATGGCTACACCTTC. It codes for CASSTTGLSYGYTF.

The rearrangement uses TRBV3-1 and TRBJ2-1; D is possibly TRBD2 (6 bases). Germline V CDR1 and CDR2: LGHDT, YNNKEL (reference sequence). V was clipped by 0 bases and J by 3 bases, with 12 bases between them. The CDR3 is 16 residues long. In DNA, the CDR3 is TGTGCCAGCAGCCAAGAAGGCATAGCGGACTACAATGAGCAGTTCTTC. This gives the protein CASSQEGIADYNEQFF.

The V call is TRBV6-2 or TRBV6-3, the J call TRBJ2-7, with TRBD1 as a possible D gene (6 bases). V lost 0 bases and J lost 1, with 13 bases in between. Germline V CDR1 and CDR2: MNHEY, SVGEGT. This CDR3 is 16 amino acids long. The CDR3 DNA sequence: TGTGCCAGCAGTTACTCCCCCGTTACAGGGTCCTACGAGCAGTACTTC. Protein product: CASSYSPVTGSYEQYF.

This clonotype has just one count. In DNA, the CDR3 is TGTGCCAGCAGTCCCGGGGGCCATTATGGCTACACCTTC. It codes for CASSPGGHYGYTF. This chain connects TRBV27 to TRBJ1-2; a possible D gene is TRBD1 (6 bases). The V gene's germline CDR1 is MNHEY and CDR2 SMNVEV (reference sequence). V was shortened by 5 bases and J by 5 bases, with 12 bases between the two germline ends. The CDR3 contains 13 residues.

This chain connects TRBV7-4 to TRBJ2-7, with a tentative D call TRBD2 (5 bases). From germline, CDR1 is SGHVT and CDR2 SQSDAQ. Trimming took off 2 bases at V and 2 bases at J, with 13 bases between the two ends. The CDR3 sequence is 15 residues long. CDR3 amino acids: CASSLRWEIPYEQYF. The DNA for the CDR3 is TGTGCCAGCAGCTTAAGGTGGGAGATCCCCTACGAGCAGTACTTC. Full variable domain (outside the CDR3, taken from reference TRBV7-4 and TRBJ2-7): GAGVSQSPRYKVAKRGRDVALRCDSISGHVTLYWYRQTLGQGSEVLTYSQSDAQRDKSGRPSGRFSAERPERSVSTLKIQRTEQGDSAVYLCASSLRWEIPYEQYFGPGTRLTVT.

This clonotype was detected ten times or more. V gene TRBV7-2 combines with J gene TRBJ2-1, with D perhaps matching TRBD1 or TRBD2 (6 bases each). Trimming removed 2 bases from V and 8 bases from J, with 13 bases in between. Germline V gene data show CDR1 as SGHTA and CDR2 as FQGNSA. The CDR3 runs 14 residues. The CDR3, as DNA: TGTGCCAGCAGCTTATTCGGGGGCCAGGATGAGCAGTTCTTC. As protein: CASSLFGGQDEQFF.

In its sample, this clonotype was seen a few times. The chain carries TRBV2 and TRBJ2-3; D unclear. Germline V gives CDR1 SNHLY, CDR2 FYNNEI. The CDR3 is 14 residues long. V was pared by 3 bases and J by 0 bases, with 7 bases between. The CDR3: CASSESWSTDTQYF. CDR3 in DNA: TGTGCCAGCAGTGAGAGTTGGAGCACAGATACGCAGTATTTT. The complete variable domain, with remaining parts taken from reference TRBV2 and TRBJ2-3, reads EPEVTQTPSHQVTQMGQEVILRCVPISNHLYFYWYRQILGQKVEFLVSFYNNEISEKSEIFDDQFSVERPDGSNFTLKIRSTKLEDSAMYFCASSESWSTDTQYFGPGTRLTVL.

This chain uses TRBV7-6 with TRBJ2-7; weak D call: TRBD2 (5 bases). The germline gives CDR1 SGHVS, CDR2 FNYEAQ. V lost 10 bases and J 0 bases, leaving 19 bases between the germline ends. The CDR3 has 15 amino acids. This CDR3 is CATSPEGVASYEQYF. The CDR3 DNA follows: TGTGCCACCAGTCCCGAGGGAGTAGCCTCCTACGAGCAGTACTTC.

There are a few counts of this clonotype. The chain combines TRBV7-6 with TRBJ1-1, with D possibly TRBD1 on 5 matching bases. V lost 5 bases to trimming and J lost 7 bases, with 14 bases between them. This CDR3 contains 13 residues. Germline V lookup: CDR1 SGHVS, CDR2 FNYEAQ. The CDR3: CASSPQGWDEAFF. CDR3 coding DNA: TGTGCCAGCAGCCCGCAGGGCTGGGATGAAGCTTTCTTT.

This clonotype was observed many times. The chain links TRBV7-6 to TRBJ2-5; possibly TRBD1 for D (6 bases). From germline, CDR1 is SGHVS and CDR2 FNYEAQ. The CDR3 is 17 amino acids. V was cut by 4 bases and J by 4 bases, with 22 bases left in between. The CDR3 DNA reads as TGTGCCAGCAGCTCCTCAGGGGCAGGGTCTCGCAGAGAGACCCAGTACTTC. Translated, it gives CASSSSGAGSRRETQYF. The variable domain in full, completed from reference TRBV7-6 and TRBJ2-5, reads GAGVSQSPRYKVTKRGQDVALRCDPISGHVSLYWYRQALGQGPEFLTYFNYEAQQDKSGLPNDRFSAERPEGSISTLTIQRTEQRDSAMYRCASSSSGAGSRRETQYFGPGTRLLVL.

This sequence joins TRBV7-6 and TRBJ2-1; 9 positions agree with TRBD2. Germline CDR1 reads SGHVS; CDR2 reads FNYEAQ. The CDR3 runs 13 residues. With 11 bases clipped from V and 10 bases from J, the junction kept 12 bases outside the gene matches. Here the CDR3 DNA reads TGTGCCTCAGCCGGCGGGGGGGCCTGGGAGCAGTTCTTC. This sequence encodes CASAGGGAWEQFF.

This clonotype showed up just a few times. The genes are TRBV28 and TRBJ2-7; D is perhaps TRBD2 (5 bases). V shed 5 bases and J shed 1 base, with 15 bases lying between them. This CDR3 has 15 amino acids. CDR1 is MDHEN, CDR2 SYDVKM, per germline. The DNA for the CDR3 is TGTGCCAGCAGTCTCAGGACGGCGGGTTCCTACGAGCAGTACTTC. Translating it yields CASSLRTAGSYEQYF.

The table lists this clonotype with many counts. This sequence joins TRBV7-2 and TRBJ1-5; tentative D call: TRBD1 (6 bases). Germline CDR1 SGHTA, CDR2 FQGNSA. Trimming left V 2 bases short and J 7 bases short, with 15 bases between. The CDR3 has 15 amino acids. Written as DNA, the CDR3 is TGTGCCAGCAGCTTAAGTCCGGGGGCAGCCCAGCCCCAGCATTTT. Protein: CASSLSPGAAQPQHF.

This clonotype was found many times. The chain couples TRBV7-8 to TRBJ1-4; 12 bases map to TRBD1. This CDR3 has 14 residues. J was trimmed by 8 bases and V by 5 bases; bases with no gene match: 3. The germline CDR1 and CDR2 sequences are SGHVS and FQNEAQ. CDR3 loop: CASSPGQGAEKLFF. The CDR3 coding sequence is TGTGCCAGCAGCCCGGGACAGGGGGCGGAAAAACTGTTTTTT.

The table lists this clonotype with a few counts. For the CDR3, the DNA is TGTGCCAGCAGCTTCCTAGCGGGGGTCTACGAGCAGTACTTC. It specifies CASSFLAGVYEQYF. This chain uses TRBV7-2 with TRBJ2-7, with 10 nucleotides matching TRBD2. V trimming: 3 bases; J trimming: 3 bases; junction bases outside the gene matches: 2. The CDR3 is 14 residues long. Per the germline V gene, CDR1 is SGHTA and CDR2 is FQGNSA.

This chain joins TRBV5-4 and TRBJ1-1; no definite D call. Germline V gene lookup returns CDR1 SGHNT and CDR2 YYREEE (reference sequence). Between the trimmed V and J ends, which lost 4 bases and 4 bases, there was a span of 8 bases. CDR3 length: 12 residues. The CDR3 protein is CASSAEGTEAFF. CDR3 DNA sequence: TGTGCCAGCAGCGCGGAGGGCACTGAAGCTTTCTTT.

The genes are TRBV29-1 and TRBJ2-2; unclear D gene. This CDR3 is 11 amino acids long. The V and J ends lost 6 bases and 8 bases respectively, with 10 bases between them. Germline V gene data show CDR1 as SQVTM and CDR2 as ANQGSEA. For the CDR3, the DNA is TGCAGCGTGGCGGTCGGGGGGGAGCTGTTTTTT. It yields the protein CSVAVGGELFF.

This clonotype was recorded a few times. This sequence joins TRBV25-1 and TRBJ2-7, with 7 bases fitting TRBD1. Germline-derived CDR1 and CDR2 are MGHDK and SYGVNS. This CDR3 region has 14 residues. The J segment lost 1 base and the V segment lost 7 bases, leaving 7 bases of the junction unmatched. The CDR3 spells CASNPRDRSYEQYF. The DNA of the CDR3 is TGTGCCAGCAATCCCAGGGACAGATCCTACGAGCAGTACTTC.

This clonotype was seen ten or more times. The genes are TRBV12-3 or TRBV12-4 and TRBJ2-1; the D gene is possibly TRBD2 (6 bases). The CDR3 runs to 16 residues. V lost 4 bases and J 8 bases, leaving 21 bases between the germline ends. The DNA for the CDR3 is TGTGCCAGCAGTTCAGGGACGGGGAGGTTCTTGGATGAGCAGTTCTTC. Protein: CASSSGTGRFLDEQFF.

A note on this clonotype: Just one base apart from a much larger clone, this may be a read error. The gene calls are TRBV7-2 and TRBJ1-2; a possible D gene is TRBD1 (6 bases). The germline V gene has CDR1 SGHTA and CDR2 FQGNSA. Between the trimmed V and J ends, which lost 5 bases and 2 bases, there was a span of 15 bases. This CDR3 has 15 amino acids. The CDR3 region is CASSPGTRLNYGYTF. The CDR3 region has the DNA TGTGCCAGCAGCCCCGGGACAAGGCTAAACTATGGCTACACCTTC. The whole variable domain, remainder taken from reference TRBV7-2 and TRBJ1-2, is GAGVSQSPSNKVTEKGKDVELRCDPISGHTALYWYRQSLGQGLEFLIYFQGNSAPDKSGLPSDRFSAERTGGSVSTLTIQRTQQEDSAVYLCASSPGTRLNYGYTFGSGTRLTVV.